A selection of T cell receptor beta chains follows, all from one sample in a study of T cell repertoires in cytomegalovirus infection. TCRdb analysed the reads with MiXCR anew, one entry per CDR3 protein. The sample has about 900,000 distinct CDR3 sequences, roughly 30% seen once. No cognate antigen is known for these TCRs. Here the sequenced sample was cultured CD8+ T cells from PBMCs, taken from culture after CMV antigen stimulation. These receptors were obtained from a human donor in good health (CMV status not recorded). Some clones in this sample may be carry-over from other donors' samples. Both conserved end residues are part of each CDR3. The order of the fields is CDR3 DNA, CDR3 protein, clone size, J gene, D gene, V gene. The D gene is left open where the match is weak. Not every row has a clone size; where given, it reads once, few, many or a size class.

TGTGCCAGCAAAACACCCTCCCCGGACTCCGCCACCTACGGGGAGACCCAGTACTTC	CASKTPSPDSATYGETQYF	few	TRBJ2-5	-	TRBV6-5
TGTGCCAGTAGATCACCTACAGGTGGCTACACCTTC	CASRSPTGGYTF	-	TRBJ1-2	-	TRBV19
TGTGCCAGCAGCTTGGTTGGGGGCTTCGAGCAGTACTTC	CASSLVGGFEQYF	-	TRBJ2-7	-	TRBV5-6
TGTGCCAGCAGCCCAGGCAGGGGGGATACTGAAGCTTTCTTT	CASSPGRGDTEAFF	-	TRBJ1-1	TRBD1	TRBV7-4
TGTGCCAGCAGCCACTCGGGACAGGCGGAAGAGCAGTTCTTC	CASSHSGQAEEQFF	many	TRBJ2-1	TRBD1	TRBV7-9
TGTGCCAGTAGTCTGACAGGGAAGGGAATTGAAAAACTGTTTTTT	CASSLTGKGIEKLFF	-	TRBJ1-4	TRBD1	TRBV19
TGCGCCAGCAGCCCGGTCGGTCAGGGGGTGTCAGAGACCCAGTACTTC	CASSPVGQGVSETQYF	-	TRBJ2-5	TRBD1	TRBV5-1
TGTGCCACCAGCAGGGGCGAGGGGGTATACACAGATACGCAGTATTTT	CATSRGEGVYTDTQYF	-	TRBJ2-3	-	TRBV15
TGTGCCAGCTCACAGGAGAATCAGCCCCAGCATTTT	CASSQENQPQHF	few	TRBJ1-5	-	TRBV18
TGTGCCAGCAGTTTATTGACAGGGCCTTTCAATGAGCAGTTCTTC	CASSLLTGPFNEQFF	-	TRBJ2-1	TRBD1	TRBV27